The rows below give T cell receptor beta chains drawn from one sample of a study of cytomegalovirus exposure and HLA in healthy donors. Clones were read by immunoSEQ multiplex PCR, and TCRdb kept only the in-frame ones, dropping some. The data contain roughly 130,000 clones, about 80% of them seen just once; the ten biggest clones take up 1.8%. The material sequenced was PBMCs. These TCRs come from a man between 40 and 49 years old in good health and CMV-seronegative. The CDR3 runs from the conserved cysteine through the conserved F or W. The D gene is left open where the match is weak. Rows give clone size only sometimes, using once, few, many, or a class for an expanded clone.

TRBJ2-3,-,TRBD1,TRBV10-3,TGTGCCATCAGTAGGGAGACAGGGAGCACAGATACGCAGTATTTT,CAISRETGSTDTQYF
TRBJ2-1,-,TRBD2,TRBV7-8,TGTGCCAGCAGCTCGGGACTAGCGGGAGGGAACTACAATGAGCAGTTCTTC,CASSSGLAGGNYNEQFF
TRBJ2-1,few,TRBD2,TRBV4-2,TGTGCCAGCAGCCAAGAAGGAGCGGGGGGGTACAATGAGCAGTTCTTC,CASSQEGAGGYNEQFF
TRBJ1-6,-,-,TRBV10-2,TGCGCCAGCAGTGACACAGGGTCTGCCTATAATTCACCCCTCCACTTT,CASSDTGSAYNSPLHF
TRBJ2-3,-,-,TRBV15,TGTGCCACCAGCAGCATGGAGCTTCACGATACGCAGTATTTT,CATSSMELHDTQYF
TRBJ2-4,-,-,TRBV19,TGTGCCACCCGGGGGGTTGGACAGGGTTTGGACATTCAGTACTTC,CATRGVGQGLDIQYF
TRBJ2-4,-,-,TRBV11-2,TGTGCCAGCAGCACCCCGCGGGCGAGAGACATTCAGTACTTC,CASSTPRARDIQYF
TRBJ2-3,-,-,TRBV30,TGTGCCTGGAGATTGGGCATTGACACAGATACGCAGTATTTT,CAWRLGIDTDTQYF
TRBJ2-7,-,-,TRBV5-8,TGTGCCAGCAGCTTACAGGGTGTCTACGAGCAGTACTTC,CASSLQGVYEQYF
TRBJ2-3,-,-,TRBV10-1,TGCGCCAGCAGTGATTCTTTAAGGCAGGGGAGATTTCCAGATACGCAGTATTTT,CASSDSLRQGRFPDTQYF
TRBJ1-2,-,-,TRBV2,TGTGCCAGCTGTCTGGGGACTTACACGGACTATGGCTACACCTTC,CASCLGTYTDYGYTF
TRBJ2-2,-,-,TRBV27,TGTGCCAGCAGTTCCCCCCTCACAAACACCGGGGAGCTGTTTTTT,CASSSPLTNTGELFF
TRBJ2-3,few,TRBD2,TRBV7-9,TGTGCCAGCAGCTCAGGCCGGCTAGCGGGGGCCGGGAATACGCAGTATTTT,CASSSGRLAGAGNTQYF
TRBJ1-4,-,TRBD1,TRBV4-3,TGCGCCAGCAGCCGTTTGACAGGGAATGAAAAACTGTTTTTT,CASSRLTGNEKLFF
TRBJ2-3,-,-,TRBV18,TGTGCCAGCTCACCAACAGGGCCACCTACAGATACGCAGTATTTT,CASSPTGPPTDTQYF
TRBJ2-7,once,-,TRBV19,TGTGCCAGTAGTATAAAGGGGGTTGGGGACTACGAGCAGTACTTC,CASSIKGVGDYEQYF
TRBJ2-1,-,-,TRBV25-1,TGTGCCAGCAGTACCCTCGGGAACAATGAGCAGTTCTTC,CASSTLGNNEQFF
TRBJ2-3,-,-,TRBV14,TGTGCCAGCAGCCCGGCTAGCGAGAGCACAGATACGCAGTATTTT,CASSPASESTDTQYF
TRBJ2-7,-,TRBD2,TRBV28,TGTGCCAGCAGTCCCAGGGCCGGGACAGGGCGTCTAGCGGGAGGAGTGGGCTACGAGCAGTACTTC,CASSPRAGTGRLAGGVGYEQYF
TRBJ2-2,-,-,TRBV5-1,TGCGCCAGCAGCCCCTCCGGGGAGCTGTTTTTT,CASSPSGELFF
TRBJ2-1,few,TRBD1,TRBV27,TGTGCCAGCAGTTCCCAGGTGGGGGGACAGGGTCCCTACAATGAGCAGTTCTTC,CASSSQVGGQGPYNEQFF
TRBJ2-3,-,TRBD1,TRBV19,TGTGCCAGTAGTATTAGGACAGGTTCCACAGATACGCAGTATTTT,CASSIRTGSTDTQYF
TRBJ1-1,-,TRBD1,TRBV4-1,TGCGCCAGCAGCCGACGGGACAGTAGAAACACTGAAGCTTTCTTT,CASSRRDSRNTEAFF
TRBJ1-5,-,-,TRBV27,TGTGCCAGCAGTCTTATAAATCAGCCCCAGCATTTT,CASSLINQPQHF
TRBJ1-1,-,-,TRBV5-4,TGTGCCAGCAGCTTGGACCCCGGTCGTCAAGCTTTCTTT,CASSLDPGRQAFF
TRBJ1-1,-,-,TRBV6-6,TGTGCCAGCAGTTACTTTAACAGGGCTGAAAGCACTGAAGCTTTCTTT,CASSYFNRAESTEAFF
TRBJ2-7,-,TRBD2,TRBV7-2,TGTGCCAGCAGCTTTGGACTAGCGGGGACTACCTACGAGCAGTACTTC,CASSFGLAGTTYEQYF
TRBJ1-6,-,-,TRBV11-2,TGTGCCAGCAGCTTAGGCACTTGGGGAGGACCCTATAATTCACCCCTCCACTTT,CASSLGTWGGPYNSPLHF
TRBJ2-7,-,TRBD1,TRBV19,TGTGCCAGTAGTATAGCGGGGACAGGGAACTACGAGCAGTACTTC,CASSIAGTGNYEQYF
TRBJ1-6,-,TRBD1,TRBV4-3,TGCGCCAGCAGCCAAAGTATAATCGCCGGGACAGGGGGAAATTCACCCCTCCACTTT,CASSQSIIAGTGGNSPLHF
TRBJ2-1,-,TRBD2,TRBV7-2,TGTGCCAGCAGCTTAGAGCGGGAGACCTACAATGAGCAGTTCTTC,CASSLERETYNEQFF
TRBJ2-7,-,TRBD1,TRBV11-2,TGTGCCAGCAGCTTAGTGGTCGGGACAGGGGGCGAATACGAGCAGTACTTC,CASSLVVGTGGEYEQYF
TRBJ2-2,few,TRBD2,TRBV4-2,TGTGCCAGCAGCCAACAGACTAGCGGGGGGGCGGGCACCGGGGAGCTGTTTTTT,CASSQQTSGGAGTGELFF
TRBJ2-1,-,-,TRBV6-1,TGTGCCAGCAGTGAAGCGGGAGCCATTTTCAATGAGCAGTTCTTC,CASSEAGAIFNEQFF
TRBJ2-7,-,TRBD2,TRBV6-6,TGTGCCAGCAGTGGGACTAGCGGGAGAGCCTACGAGCAGTACTTC,CASSGTSGRAYEQYF
TRBJ2-5,-,-,TRBV5-1,TGCGCCAGCACCCAACAGGGTTCGGCGACCCAGTACTTC,CASTQQGSATQYF
TRBJ2-3,once,-,TRBV19,TGTGCCAGTAGTAGTTTTGGGGACTCACGTACGCAGTATTTT,CASSSFGDSRTQYF
TRBJ2-7,-,TRBD1,TRBV27,TGTGCCAGCAGTTTAGGGGACAGGGGCTACGAGCAGTACTTC,CASSLGDRGYEQYF
TRBJ2-3,-,TRBD2,TRBV5-5,TGTGCCAGCAGCTTGGCGAAACTAGCGGGAGTGGCAGATACGCAGTATTTT,CASSLAKLAGVADTQYF
TRBJ2-7,-,-,TRBV28,TGTGCCAGCAGTAAAGAAAGCGCCTACGAGCAGTACTTC,CASSKESAYEQYF
TRBJ2-1,-,-,TRBV2,TGTGCCAGCAGTGAGGGGCCGCTCCCCAATGAGCAGTTCTTC,CASSEGPLPNEQFF
TRBJ2-2,-,TRBD2,TRBV5-3,TGTGCCAGAACCACAGTCAGCGGGACTACCGGGGAGCTGTTTTTT,CARTTVSGTTGELFF
TRBJ2-5,-,TRBD2,TRBV28,TGTGCCAGCAGTTTATCGCTAGCGGGCGAAGAGACCCAGTACTTC,CASSLSLAGEETQYF
TRBJ2-1,-,TRBD1,TRBV6-6,TGTGCCAGCAGTTACGGGACAGGGGCCTACAATGAGCAGTTCTTC,CASSYGTGAYNEQFF
TRBJ2-2,-,-,TRBV11-2,TGTGCCAGCAGTCTACACACCGGGGAGCTGTTTTTT,CASSLHTGELFF